Shown below are 21 T cell receptor beta chains from a single sample sequenced in a study of Graves' ophthalmopathy and Graves' hyperthyroidism (dated by TCRdb to between 2017 and 2018). Data came from an Illumina HiSeq 2000. TCR beta CDR3 regions were amplified from RNA transcripts for repertoire sequencing. The first round of RT-PCR was done with HTBI primers and the Qiagen OneStep RT-PCR kit, and was followed by a second round of multiplex PCR, then size selection and purification. TCRdb reanalyzed the raw reads on its own, using fastp at Q25 for trimming and MiXCR for clone calling, and kept in-frame beta chains. Identical CDR3 proteins give one entry, which carries the most common genes and DNA. The sample includes fewer than 250,000 distinct CDR3 sequences, with 25% to 35% observed a single time. The ten largest account for around 9.8% of the sample. The sequencing sample was made of peripheral blood. Receptors were obtained from a man over 45 with Graves' ophthalmopathy. Donor details come from another sample of the same person, matched by shared clones.

This clonotype was counted ten times or more. The chain combines TRBV18 with TRBJ2-4; maybe TRBD2 (5 bases). Germline V CDR1 and CDR2: KGHSH, LQKENI. This CDR3 has 14 amino acids. Trimming removed 2 bases at V and 6 bases at J, with 11 bases between. The chain's CDR3 is CASSPIPAANIQYF. DNA for the CDR3: TGTGCCAGCTCACCAATTCCAGCGGCAAACATTCAGTACTTC.

This clonotype was counted many times. V and J are TRBV28 and TRBJ1-1; D perhaps matches TRBD1 (5 bases). V was trimmed by 4 bases and J by 4 bases, leaving 10 bases between them. Germline CDR1 MDHEN, CDR2 SYDVKM. The CDR3 length is 13 residues. The CDR3 DNA reads as TGTGCCAGCAGTTATTGGGGGACCACTGAAGCTTTCTTT. This translates into CASSYWGTTEAFF. Full variable domain (remainder filled in from reference TRBV28 and TRBJ1-1): DVKVTQSSRYLVKRTGEKVFLECVQDMDHENMFWYRQDPGLGLRLIYFSYDVKMKEKGDIPEGYSVSREKKERFSLILESASTNQTSMYLCASSYWGTTEAFFGQGTRLTVV.

This clonotype was picked up many times. The V and J genes are TRBV5-1 and TRBJ2-7, with 7 bases lining up with TRBD2. With 9 bases clipped from V and 1 base from J, the junction kept 16 bases outside the gene matches. Germline V gene sequence: CDR1 SGHRS, CDR2 YFSETQ. This CDR3 has 16 amino acids. This CDR3 reads CAIAWGPRGGSYEQYF. The CDR3 bases are TGCGCCATCGCCTGGGGACCCCGCGGGGGTTCCTACGAGCAGTACTTC.

This clonotype was seen ten or more times. This chain connects TRBV5-6 to TRBJ2-7, with a weak D call TRBD1 (5 bases). The germline CDR1 and CDR2 sequences are SGHDT and YYEEEE. This CDR3 has 14 amino acids. V was trimmed by 0 bases and J by 0 bases, leaving 7 bases between them. The CDR3 loop is CASSLVDSSYEQYF. The CDR3 DNA reads as TGTGCCAGCAGCTTGGTTGACAGCTCCTACGAGCAGTACTTC.

The gene calls are TRBV30 and TRBJ2-7, with 8 positions matching TRBD2. Germline V lookup: CDR1 GTSNPN, CDR2 SVGIG (reference sequence). The CDR3 runs to 14 residues. Trimming at V came to 0 bases and at J to 3 bases, leaving 4 bases not matched to a gene. Here the CDR3 DNA reads TGTGCCTGGAGTGTACTAGCGGATTACTACGAGCAGTACTTC. This translates into CAWSVLADYYEQYF.

This clonotype was counted ten times or more. The rearrangement links TRBV2 to TRBJ1-1; D is uncertain. V lost 0 bases to trimming and J lost 7 bases, with 9 bases between them. Germline lookup yields CDR1 SNHLY and CDR2 FYNNEI. This CDR3 comprises 13 residues. CDR3 region: CASSEALRVEAFF. In DNA, the CDR3 is TGTGCCAGCAGTGAAGCGCTTCGGGTTGAAGCTTTCTTT.

To note about this clonotype: The junction does not match germline at one end; this may be a read error. The genes are TRBV12-3 or TRBV12-4 and TRBJ2-7, with a weak D call TRBD2 (6 bases). This CDR3 contains 14 residues. This chain's CDR3 is CASSPPGLRYEHYF. The CDR3, as DNA: TGTGCCAGCAGCCCACCGGGACTGCGCTACGAGCATTACTTC.

This clonotype appeared a single time. The rearrangement links TRBV2 to TRBJ1-1, with a weak D call TRBD1 (5 bases). The CDR3 length is 16 residues. The V end lost 6 bases, the J end lost 3 bases, and 20 bases lay between the germline ends. The germline V gene has CDR1 SNHLY and CDR2 FYNNEI. CDR3 residues: CASSWGNGGGDTEAFF. The CDR3 nucleotides read TGTGCCAGCAGCTGGGGGAACGGGGGAGGAGACACTGAAGCTTTCTTT.

This clonotype was counted many times. The DNA for the CDR3 is TGCGCCAGCAGCTTAGGGGGGCCGGTGGAGACCCAGTACTTC. It is translated as CASSLGGPVETQYF. The chain carries TRBV5-1 and TRBJ2-5; D may correspond to TRBD1 or TRBD2 (6 bases each). The CDR3 runs 14 residues. V lost 2 bases to trimming and J lost 5 bases, with 13 bases between them. The V gene's germline CDR1 is SGHRS and CDR2 YFSETQ.

The chain employs TRBV7-8 and TRBJ2-5, with 13 bases aligning to TRBD2. The V segment lost 5 bases and the J segment 2 bases; nucleotides outside the gene matches: 2. The CDR3 spans 15 residues. Germline CDR1 SGHVS, CDR2 FQNEAQ. The CDR3 DNA follows: TGTGCCAGCAGCACGGGACTAGCGGGACAAGAGACCCAGTACTTC. Its protein is CASSTGLAGQETQYF. Looking up the rest from reference TRBV7-8 and TRBJ2-5 gives the full variable domain: GAGVSQSPRYKVAKRGQDVALRCDPISGHVSLFWYQQALGQGPEFLTYFQNEAQLDKSGLPSDRFFAERPEGSVSTLKIQRTQQEDSAVYLCASSTGLAGQETQYFGPGTRLLVL.

This clonotype was seen repeatedly, ten times or more. J is TRBJ1-1 and V is TRBV11-2, with D maybe TRBD1 (6 bases). The CDR3 is made up of 16 amino acids. In germline, CDR1 is SGHAT, CDR2 FQNNGV. Trimming took off 4 bases at V and 8 bases at J, with 23 bases between the two ends. The CDR3 sequence is CASSSLRGLVPIEAFF. CDR3 DNA sequence: TGTGCCAGCAGCTCCCTCAGGGGACTAGTCCCTATCGAAGCTTTCTTT. Drawing the rest from reference TRBV11-2 and TRBJ1-1, the complete variable domain is EAGVAQSPRYKIIEKRQSVAFWCNPISGHATLYWYQQILGQGPKLLIQFQNNGVVDDSQLPKDRFSAERLKGVDSTLKIQPAKLEDSAVYLCASSSLRGLVPIEAFFGQGTRLTVV.

The chain links TRBV25-1 to TRBJ2-7; 10 bases agree with TRBD1. With V trimmed by 4 bases and J by 0 bases, 3 bases remained unmatched. CDR3 length: 15 residues. CDR1 and CDR2 (germline): MGHDK, SYGVNS. This chain's CDR3 is CASSGRTGGSYEQYF. Here the CDR3 DNA reads TGTGCCAGCAGTGGGAGGACAGGGGGCTCCTACGAGCAGTACTTC.

This clonotype was counted at least ten times. The V call is TRBV11-2, the J call TRBJ2-7, with D tentatively TRBD2 (6 bases). The ends were cut back, 1 base at V and 4 bases at J, with 11 bases in the middle. This CDR3 spans 14 amino acids. Germline V gene lookup returns CDR1 SGHAT and CDR2 FQNNGV. The CDR3 sequence: CASSLARRGYEQYF. CDR3 DNA: TGTGCCAGCAGCTTAGCCAGACGGGGGTACGAGCAGTACTTC.

The chain recombines TRBV12-3 or TRBV12-4 with TRBJ2-7; TRBD2 matches 8 bases. V lost 7 bases to trimming and J lost 2 bases; unmatched junction nucleotides: 4. This CDR3 is built from 13 residues. The CDR3 reads CASKIAGTYEQYF. CDR3 in DNA: TGTGCCAGCAAAATAGCGGGGACCTACGAGCAGTACTTC.

CDR3 sequence (DNA): TGTGCCAGCGGCAGGGGAAATAGCAATCAGCCCCAGCATTTT. Protein: CASGRGNSNQPQHF. This chain links TRBV6-2 or TRBV6-3 with TRBJ1-5; D might be TRBD1 (6 bases). The CDR3 contains 14 residues. V lost 8 bases and J 0 bases, leaving 11 bases between the germline ends. The V gene's germline CDR1 is MNHEY and CDR2 SVGEGT.

Many counts were recorded for this clonotype. The V call is TRBV4-1, the J call TRBJ1-6, with D perhaps TRBD1 (6 bases). Deletions cut 0 bases from V and 7 bases from J, with 13 bases between. Per germline, CDR1 MGHRA and CDR2 YSYEKL. The CDR3 extends over 16 amino acids. For the CDR3, the DNA is TGCGCCAGCAGCCAAGATGGCCAGGGGAGCAATTCACCCCTCCACTTT. It codes for CASSQDGQGSNSPLHF.

The J gene is TRBJ2-7, the V gene TRBV28; D may be TRBD1 (5 bases). V was cut by 2 bases and J by 4 bases, with 12 bases left in between. The length of the CDR3 is 14 residues. CDR1 is MDHEN, CDR2 SYDVKM, per germline. CDR3 sequence: CASSLRQGLYEQYF. CDR3 DNA: TGTGCCAGCAGTTTAAGGCAGGGTTTATACGAGCAGTACTTC.

This clonotype appeared many times. This chain links TRBV28 with TRBJ2-7; possible D gene TRBD2, 5 bases. The germline V gene has CDR1 MDHEN and CDR2 SYDVKM. CDR3 length: 12 residues. The V gene lost 3 bases and the J gene lost 4 bases, with 7 bases spanning the gap. The CDR3, as DNA: TGTGCCAGCAGTTTGGAGGAGTACGAGCAGTACTTC. It is translated as CASSLEEYEQYF.

This clonotype was recorded at least ten times. The chain employs TRBV4-1 and TRBJ2-7; 10 bases map to TRBD2. CDR1 is MGHRA and CDR2 is YSYEKL in the germline V gene. V shed 1 base and J 2 bases; nucleotides not matched to a gene: 8. CDR3 length: 17 amino acids. CDR3 protein: CASSQGLAGQITYEQYF. CDR3 in DNA: TGCGCCAGCAGCCAAGGACTAGCGGGCCAGATAACCTACGAGCAGTACTTC.

The rearrangement links TRBV20-1 to TRBJ1-2; maybe TRBD1 (6 bases). CDR1 DFQATT and CDR2 SNEGSKA come from the germline V gene (reference sequence). Trimming took off 6 bases at V and 8 bases at J, with 19 bases between the two ends. The CDR3 has 13 residues. CDR3 amino acids: CSAWGGAFEGYTF. For the CDR3, the DNA is TGCAGTGCCTGGGGGGGGGCGTTTGAGGGCTACACCTTC.

This clonotype was recorded only once. J is TRBJ2-5 and V is TRBV7-3; D is undetermined. This CDR3 spans 13 amino acids. Germline values: CDR1 SGHTA, CDR2 FQGTGA. V lost 1 base to trimming and J lost 0 bases, with 3 bases between them. The DNA of the CDR3 is TGTGCCAGCAGCTTAAGAGACCAAGAGACCCAGTACTTC. It yields the protein CASSLRDQETQYF.